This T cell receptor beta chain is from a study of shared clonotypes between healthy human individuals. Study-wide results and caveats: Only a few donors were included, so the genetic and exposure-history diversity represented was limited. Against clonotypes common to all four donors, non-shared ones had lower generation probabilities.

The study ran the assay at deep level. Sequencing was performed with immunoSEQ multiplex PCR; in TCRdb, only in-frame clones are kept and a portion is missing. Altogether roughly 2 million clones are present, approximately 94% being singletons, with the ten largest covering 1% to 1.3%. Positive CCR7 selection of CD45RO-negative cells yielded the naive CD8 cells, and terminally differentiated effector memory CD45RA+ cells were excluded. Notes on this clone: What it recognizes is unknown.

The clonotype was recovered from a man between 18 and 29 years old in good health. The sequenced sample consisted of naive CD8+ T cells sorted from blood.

CDR3: CASSESRDFPNTEAFF. CDR3 sequence (DNA): TGTGCCAGCAGTGAATCCCGGGACTTCCCGAACACTGAAGCTTTCTTT. The chain has TRBV2 and TRBJ1-1; D is perhaps TRBD1 (5 bases). Germline-derived CDR1 and CDR2 are SNHLY and FYNNEI. This CDR3 is built from 16 residues. V lost 2 bases and J lost 1, with 14 bases in between. Using reference TRBV2 and TRBJ1-1 for the parts outside the CDR3, the full variable domain is EPEVTQTPSHQVTQMGQEVILRCVPISNHLYFYWYRQILGQKVEFLVSFYNNEISEKSEIFDDQFSVERPDGSNFTLKIRSTKLEDSAMYFCASSESRDFPNTEAFFGQGTRLTVV.